Presented here are 29 T cell receptor beta chains from one specimen sequenced in a study of shared clonotypes between healthy human individuals. Only CD45RO-negative cells positively selected for CCR7 counted as naive CD8 cells, so terminally differentiated effector memory CD45RA+ cells were excluded. The method was immunoSEQ multiplex PCR; TCRdb's version includes in-frame clones alone and lacks a portion of them. The data contain hundreds of thousands of clones, approximately 95% of them seen just once; the ten biggest clones take up approximately 0.11%. The sequenced sample was naive CD8+ T cells sorted from blood. These receptors were taken from a woman in her twenties or thirties in good health.

The chain uses TRBV7-8 and TRBJ2-7; no definite D call. The CDR3 consists of 11 residues. Germline V gene sequence: CDR1 SGHVS, CDR2 FQNEAQ. Trimming took off 4 bases at V and 4 bases at J, with 5 bases between the two ends. In nucleotides, the CDR3 is TGTGCCAGCAGCTGGAGTTACGAGCAGTACTTC. Amino acid sequence: CASSWSYEQYF.

This chain joins TRBV27 and TRBJ2-4; 7 nucleotides match TRBD2. In germline, CDR1 is MNHEY, CDR2 SMNVEV (reference sequence). This CDR3 contains 12 residues. Losses at the gene ends were 11 bases for V and 6 bases for J; bases not matched to a gene: 7. The CDR3 is CAVRGEGNIQYF. CDR3 nucleotides: TGTGCCGTACGGGGGGAAGGAAACATTCAGTACTTC.

V usage is TRBV9 and J usage is TRBJ2-7; 7 bases map to TRBD2. V lost 0 bases and J lost 4; bases outside the gene matches: 7. The CDR3 spans 15 residues. Germline V gene lookup returns CDR1 SGDLS and CDR2 YYNGEE. For the CDR3, the DNA is TGTGCCAGCAGCGTAGGGGAGGGTCGGGTGTACGAGCAGTACTTC. As protein: CASSVGEGRVYEQYF. The whole variable domain, remainder taken from reference TRBV9 and TRBJ2-7, is DSGVTQTPKHLITATGQRVTLRCSPRSGDLSVYWYQQSLDQGLQFLIQYYNGEERAKGNILERFSAQQFPDLHSELNLSSLELGDSALYFCASSVGEGRVYEQYFGPGTRLTVT.

The CDR3 region is CASSLAGTGDTEAFF. As DNA, the CDR3 is TGTGCCAGCAGCTTGGCCGGGACAGGGGACACTGAAGCTTTCTTT. The chain couples TRBV7-6 to TRBJ1-1, with 10 nucleotides matching TRBD1. V shed 3 bases, J shed 3 bases, and the junction held 4 bases outside the gene matches. The CDR3 has 15 residues. CDR1 and CDR2 (germline): SGHVS, FNYEAQ. The complete variable domain, with remaining parts taken from reference TRBV7-6 and TRBJ1-1, reads GAGVSQSPRYKVTKRGQDVALRCDPISGHVSLYWYRQALGQGPEFLTYFNYEAQQDKSGLPNDRFSAERPEGSISTLTIQRTEQRDSAMYRCASSLAGTGDTEAFFGQGTRLTVV.

The genes are TRBV28 and TRBJ2-7; weak D call: TRBD2 (6 bases). CDR1 and CDR2 (germline): MDHEN, SYDVKM. CDR3 size: 17 residues. V lost 5 bases and J lost 6, with 26 bases in between. CDR3 bases: TGTGCCAGCAGTCTATATCGGGACGGACTAAATTCTTTCGAGCAGTACTTC. This gives the protein CASSLYRDGLNSFEQYF.

The CDR3 sequence: CASRGLAGGYEQYF. In nucleotides, the CDR3 is TGTGCCAGCAGGGGACTAGCGGGAGGCTACGAGCAGTACTTC. The chain recombines TRBV28 with TRBJ2-7, with 15 bases that match TRBD2. The CDR3 has 14 amino acids. Germline trimming cut 6 bases from V and 3 bases from J; bases unmatched to any gene: 0. CDR1 is MDHEN, CDR2 SYDVKM, per germline.

As to this clone: This sample also contains other DNA sequences that code for the same CDR3. This sequence joins TRBV7-3 and TRBJ2-7; TRBD2 matches at 8 bases. CDR3 length: 14 residues. J was trimmed by 3 bases and V by 2 bases; bases with no gene match: 3. Germline V CDR1 and CDR2: SGHTA, FQGTGA. The chain's CDR3 is CASSLAGGNYEQYF. Here the CDR3 DNA reads TGTGCCAGCAGCTTAGCGGGAGGAAACTACGAGCAGTACTTC.

The gene calls are TRBV28 and TRBJ1-1; D perhaps matches TRBD1 (5 bases). The CDR3 extends over 12 amino acids. CDR1 MDHEN and CDR2 SYDVKM come from the germline V gene. Deletions cut 8 bases from V and 5 bases from J, with 12 bases between. The CDR3 protein is CASVSGGTEAFF. The CDR3 nucleotides read TGTGCCAGCGTTAGTGGGGGGACTGAAGCTTTCTTT. The full variable domain, completed using reference TRBV28 and TRBJ1-1, is DVKVTQSSRYLVKRTGEKVFLECVQDMDHENMFWYRQDPGLGLRLIYFSYDVKMKEKGDIPEGYSVSREKKERFSLILESASTNQTSMYLCASVSGGTEAFFGQGTRLTVV.

J is TRBJ2-1 and V is TRBV19; a possible D gene is TRBD2 (6 bases). V lost 7 bases, J lost 8 bases, and 21 bases lay in between. Germline loops: CDR1 LNHDA, CDR2 SQIVND (reference sequence). The CDR3 is made up of 15 amino acids. The CDR3 loop is CASNPSRRGSYEQFF. The CDR3 coding sequence is TGTGCCAGTAACCCCTCCCGGAGGGGAAGTTATGAGCAGTTCTTC.

This clone was seen a single time. J is TRBJ2-1 and V is TRBV4-1; TRBD2 matches 7 bases. Germline CDR1 and CDR2: MGHRA and YSYEKL. V was pared by 0 bases and J by 4 bases, with 9 bases of the junction left unmatched. The CDR3 has 17 residues. The chain's CDR3 is CASSQDPPSGPYNEQFF. CDR3 nucleotide sequence: TGCGCCAGCAGCCAAGATCCCCCTAGCGGACCATACAATGAGCAGTTCTTC.

About this clone itself: This sample also contains other DNA sequences that code for the same CDR3. The genes are TRBV29-1 and TRBJ2-7; D could derive from TRBD1 or TRBD2 (5 bases each). The germline V and J ends were trimmed by 4 bases and 1 base, with 5 bases remaining between them. The CDR3 covers 11 residues. CDR1 and CDR2 (germline): SQVTM, ANQGSEA. The CDR3: CSVGGSYEQYF. The DNA of the CDR3 is TGCAGCGTTGGGGGGTCCTACGAGCAGTACTTC.

This clone was observed a single time. The J gene is TRBJ2-7, the V gene TRBV7-8, with D uncertain. V lost 5 bases and J lost 3, with 14 bases in between. CDR3 length: 14 residues. The germline V gene has CDR1 SGHVS and CDR2 FQNEAQ. CDR3 nucleotides: TGTGCCAGCAGCCCGTACCGAGGTAGCTACGAGCAGTACTTC. Residues: CASSPYRGSYEQYF. The variable domain in full, completed from reference TRBV7-8 and TRBJ2-7, reads GAGVSQSPRYKVAKRGQDVALRCDPISGHVSLFWYQQALGQGPEFLTYFQNEAQLDKSGLPSDRFFAERPEGSVSTLKIQRTQQEDSAVYLCASSPYRGSYEQYFGPGTRLTVT.

V is TRBV28 and J is TRBJ2-3; a weak D match, TRBD2 (5 bases). The V end lost 1 base, the J end lost 4 bases, and 12 bases lay between the germline ends. The CDR3 loop spans 15 amino acids. The germline gives CDR1 MDHEN, CDR2 SYDVKM. CDR3 residues: CASSLLSGKADTQYF. The DNA of the CDR3 is TGTGCCAGCAGTTTATTGTCGGGAAAGGCAGATACGCAGTATTTT.

V usage is TRBV28 and J usage is TRBJ2-3; 9 positions agree with TRBD2. Germline CDR1 and CDR2: MDHEN and SYDVKM. The V gene end was trimmed by 5 bases and the J gene end by 1 base; junction bases not matched to a gene: 4. The length of the CDR3 is 15 residues. CDR3 protein: CASSQRTSGTDTQYF. The CDR3 region has the DNA TGTGCCAGCAGTCAAAGGACTAGCGGCACAGATACGCAGTATTTT.

J is TRBJ2-1 and V is TRBV6-5, with 11 bases identical to TRBD2. Per the germline V gene, CDR1 is MNHEY and CDR2 is SVGAGI. CDR3 length: 16 amino acids. V dropped 4 bases and J dropped 7; count of bases not matched to a gene: 9. In DNA form, the CDR3 reads TGTGCCAGCAGTTCCTCTACTAGCGGGAGAGGAAATGAGCAGTTCTTC. It codes for CASSSSTSGRGNEQFF.

This rearrangement joins TRBV6-1 to TRBJ1-1; D unresolved. Germline lookup yields CDR1 MNHNS and CDR2 SASEGT. V was shortened by 4 bases and J by 7 bases, with 1 base between the two germline ends. The CDR3 totals 9 residues. CDR3 protein: CASSGEAFF. CDR3 DNA sequence: TGTGCCAGCAGTGGTGAAGCTTTCTTT.

This chain joins TRBV4-1 and TRBJ1-6; no reliable D call. Looked up from germline, CDR1 is MGHRA and CDR2 is YSYEKL. This CDR3 has 14 residues. Trimming took off 4 bases at V and 3 bases at J, with 7 bases between the two ends. The CDR3 here is CASSPRLYNSPLHF. CDR3 DNA: TGCGCCAGCAGCCCGCGACTCTATAATTCACCCCTCCACTTT.

This clone appeared a single time. The V and J genes are TRBV15 and TRBJ1-1; a possible D gene is TRBD1 (5 bases). Germline V gene sequence: CDR1 LNHNV, CDR2 YYDKDF (reference sequence). V lost 0 bases and J 1 base, leaving 21 bases between the germline ends. The CDR3 totals 19 residues. DNA of the CDR3: TGTGCCACCAGCAGAGATCTCTTCCGCCAGGGCAACGAGAACACTGAAGCTTTCTTT. Protein sequence: CATSRDLFRQGNENTEAFF.

The CDR3 here is CASSWTSGYEQYF. The CDR3 bases are TGTGCCAGCAGCTGGACTAGCGGCTACGAGCAGTACTTC. The chain couples TRBV7-2 to TRBJ2-7; 10 bases are a match to TRBD2. CDR3 length equals 13 residues. The germline V gene has CDR1 SGHTA and CDR2 FQGNSA. Germline trimming cut 4 bases from V and 3 bases from J; bases unmatched to any gene: 0.

The chain links TRBV10-3 to TRBJ2-7; D unclear. The germline V and J ends were trimmed by 10 bases and 2 bases, with 15 bases remaining between them. The germline V gene has CDR1 ENHRY and CDR2 SYGVKD. The CDR3 contains 13 residues. CDR3 bases: TGTGCCACCTACCCCGGATCCCCCTACGAGCAGTACTTC. Translated, it gives CATYPGSPYEQYF.

The CDR3 here is CASSPQVMGWDTEAFF. The DNA of the CDR3 is TGCGCCAGCAGCCCCCAGGTCATGGGTTGGGACACTGAAGCTTTCTTT. The J gene is TRBJ1-1, the V gene TRBV4-1; D remains unclear. The CDR3 runs 16 residues. Germline V lookup: CDR1 MGHRA, CDR2 YSYEKL. Trimming shortened V by 4 bases and J by 3 bases, and 18 bases separated the two germline ends.

The chain has TRBV4-1 and TRBJ2-1; D is possibly TRBD2 (6 bases). The CDR3 sequence is 16 residues long. From germline, CDR1 is MGHRA and CDR2 YSYEKL. V lost 0 bases and J 3 bases, leaving 12 bases between the germline ends. Here the CDR3 DNA reads TGCGCCAGCAGCCAAGAGGTCGGGACTCTCTACAATGAGCAGTTCTTC. Translation: CASSQEVGTLYNEQFF.

The chain combines TRBV9 with TRBJ2-1; D perhaps matches TRBD2 (5 bases). The CDR3 contains 15 residues. V lost 0 bases and J lost 2, with 9 bases in between. Germline V gene data show CDR1 as SGDLS and CDR2 as YYNGEE. Here the CDR3 DNA reads TGTGCCAGCAGCGTAGCTTTCGGGACCTACAATGAGCAGTTCTTC. Protein: CASSVAFGTYNEQFF.

The V and J genes are TRBV9 and TRBJ2-7; D uncertain. The CDR3 has 15 amino acids. CDR1 and CDR2 from the germline V gene are SGDLS and YYNGEE. Trimming shortened V by 0 bases and J by 0 bases, and 10 bases separated the two germline ends. CDR3 loop: CASSVENGGSYEQYF. CDR3 coding DNA: TGTGCCAGCAGCGTAGAGAACGGTGGCTCCTACGAGCAGTACTTC.

The chain carries TRBV14 and TRBJ2-1; 9 bases align to TRBD1. The CDR3 is 17 residues long. J lost 2 bases, V lost 4 bases, and 9 bases had no gene match. Germline CDR1 reads SGHDN; CDR2 reads FVKESK. CDR3 sequence: CASSLRGTGRAYNEQFF. CDR3 nucleotides: TGTGCCAGCAGCCTAAGGGGGACAGGGCGGGCCTACAATGAGCAGTTCTTC.

CDR3 DNA sequence: TGTGCCAGCAGTGATCCTCCGACAGGGACCAACGAGCAGTACTTC. It specifies CASSDPPTGTNEQYF. The chain combines TRBV28 with TRBJ2-7, with TRBD1 identical over 7 bases. Looked up from germline, CDR1 is MDHEN and CDR2 is SYDVKM. The CDR3 sequence is 15 residues long. After removal of 5 bases from V and 5 bases from J, the junction contained 12 bases not matched to a gene.

The chain is built from TRBV2 and TRBJ1-1, with a possible D match to TRBD1 (5 bases). The germline V and J ends were trimmed by 7 bases and 0 bases, with 12 bases remaining between them. The CDR3 runs 14 residues. The germline CDR1 and CDR2 sequences are SNHLY and FYNNEI. Here the CDR3 reads CASKDIRMNTEAFF. Written as DNA, the CDR3 is TGTGCCAGCAAGGACATCCGAATGAACACTGAAGCTTTCTTT.

The chain carries TRBV19 and TRBJ2-1, with D perhaps being TRBD1 or TRBD2 (6 bases each). V shed 4 bases and J shed 8 bases, with 15 bases lying between them. CDR3 length: 14 residues. Per germline, CDR1 LNHDA and CDR2 SQIVND (reference sequence). CDR3 sequence: CASSSWGRDYEQFF. CDR3 nucleotide sequence: TGTGCCAGTAGTAGTTGGGGGCGGGACTATGAGCAGTTCTTC.

The chain recombines TRBV5-8 with TRBJ2-1; 8 positions match TRBD2. This CDR3 region has 17 residues. The germline V gene has CDR1 SGHTS and CDR2 YDEGEE. The J segment lost 6 bases and the V segment lost 0 bases, leaving 11 bases of the junction unmatched. CDR3 in amino acids: CASSLVSSSGYLNEQFF. DNA for the CDR3: TGTGCCAGCAGCTTGGTGTCGTCTAGCGGGTATCTCAATGAGCAGTTCTTC.